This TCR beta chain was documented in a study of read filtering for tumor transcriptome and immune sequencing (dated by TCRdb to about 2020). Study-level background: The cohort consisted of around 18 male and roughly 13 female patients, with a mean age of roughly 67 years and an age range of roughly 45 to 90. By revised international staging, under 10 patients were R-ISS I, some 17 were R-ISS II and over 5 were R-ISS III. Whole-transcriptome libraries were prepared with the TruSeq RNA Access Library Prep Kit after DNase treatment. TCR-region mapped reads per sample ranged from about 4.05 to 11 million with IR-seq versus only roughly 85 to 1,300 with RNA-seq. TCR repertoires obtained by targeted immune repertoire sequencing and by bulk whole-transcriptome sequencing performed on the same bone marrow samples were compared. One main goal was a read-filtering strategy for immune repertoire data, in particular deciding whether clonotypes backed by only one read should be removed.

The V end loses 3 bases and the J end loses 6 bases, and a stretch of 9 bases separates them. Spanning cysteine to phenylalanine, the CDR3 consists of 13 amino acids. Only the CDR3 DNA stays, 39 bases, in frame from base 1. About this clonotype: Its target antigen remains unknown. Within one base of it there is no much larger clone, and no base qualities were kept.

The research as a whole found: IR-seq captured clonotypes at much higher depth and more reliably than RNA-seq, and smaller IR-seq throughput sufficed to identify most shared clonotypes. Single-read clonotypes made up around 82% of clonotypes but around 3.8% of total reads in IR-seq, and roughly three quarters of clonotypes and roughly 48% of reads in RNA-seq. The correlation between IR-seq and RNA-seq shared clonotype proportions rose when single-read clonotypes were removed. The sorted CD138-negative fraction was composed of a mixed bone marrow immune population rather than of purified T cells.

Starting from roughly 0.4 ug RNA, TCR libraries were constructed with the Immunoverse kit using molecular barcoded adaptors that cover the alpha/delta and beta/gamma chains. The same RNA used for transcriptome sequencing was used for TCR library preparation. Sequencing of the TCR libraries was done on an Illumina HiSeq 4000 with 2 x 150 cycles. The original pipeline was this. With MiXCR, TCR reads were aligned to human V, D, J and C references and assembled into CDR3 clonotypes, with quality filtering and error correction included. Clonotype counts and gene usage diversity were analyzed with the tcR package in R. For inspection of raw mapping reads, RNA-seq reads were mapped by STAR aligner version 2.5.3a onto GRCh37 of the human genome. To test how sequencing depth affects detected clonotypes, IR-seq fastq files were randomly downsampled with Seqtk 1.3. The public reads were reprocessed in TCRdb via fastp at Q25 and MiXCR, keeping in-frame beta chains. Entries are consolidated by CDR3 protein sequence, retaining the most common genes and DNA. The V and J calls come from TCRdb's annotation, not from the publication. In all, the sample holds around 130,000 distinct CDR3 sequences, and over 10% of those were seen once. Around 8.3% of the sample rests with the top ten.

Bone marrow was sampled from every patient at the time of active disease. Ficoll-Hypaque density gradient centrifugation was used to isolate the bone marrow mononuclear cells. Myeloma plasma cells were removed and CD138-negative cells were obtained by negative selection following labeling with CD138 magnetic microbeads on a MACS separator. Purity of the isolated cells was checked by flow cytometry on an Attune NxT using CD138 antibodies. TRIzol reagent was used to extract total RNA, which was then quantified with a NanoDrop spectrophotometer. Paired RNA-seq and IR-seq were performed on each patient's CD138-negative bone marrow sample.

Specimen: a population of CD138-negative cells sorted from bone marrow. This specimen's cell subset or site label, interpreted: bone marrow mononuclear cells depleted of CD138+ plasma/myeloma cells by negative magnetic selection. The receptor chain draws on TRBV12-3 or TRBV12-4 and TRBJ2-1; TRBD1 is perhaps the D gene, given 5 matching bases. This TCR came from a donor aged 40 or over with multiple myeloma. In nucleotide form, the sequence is TGTGCCAGCAGTTTTCAGGGTTTCAATGAGCAGTTCTTC. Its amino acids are CASSFQGFNEQFF.